The TCR beta chain under discussion was sequenced for a study of T cell responses to AZD1222 COVID-19 vaccine. Sequenced by immunoSEQ multiplex PCR; TCRdb stores in-frame clones only, minus some. Of around 160,000 clones in the sample, 92% were seen once. Trimming stripped 4 bases from V and 3 bases from J, with 13 bases between. The CDR3 contains 15 residues. Per the germline V gene, CDR1 is SGHDT and CDR2 is YYEEEE. Regarding the study as a whole: Dominant CD4 TCR responses targeted spike regions 160-218 and 743-854. Receipt of two AZD1222 doses was followed by a rise in Spike-specific TCR breadth and depth.

Comments on this clone: The antigen remains undetermined.

V is TRBV5-6 and J is TRBJ1-4; unclear D gene. The input for sequencing was peripheral blood, taken 28 days after the second AZD1222 dose. This TCR was sampled from an adult who received the AZD1222 COVID-19 vaccine. The CDR3 spells CASSGYSRANEKLFF. The CDR3 DNA reads TGTGCCAGCAGCGGGTATTCAAGGGCTAATGAAAAACTGTTTTTT. The variable domain in full, completed from reference TRBV5-6 and TRBJ1-4, reads DAGVTQSPTHLIKTRGQQVTLRCSPKSGHDTVSWYQQALGQGPQFIFQYYEEEERQRGNFPDRFSGHQFPNYSSELNVNALLLGDSALYLCASSGYSRANEKLFFGSGTQLSVL.